This T cell receptor (beta chain) was sequenced for a study of CD8+CD57+ T cells in acquired aplastic anemia. Turning to the study itself: The study obtained an average of around 2.9 ug of DNA from sorted CD4+ and CD8+ cells. Study-wide findings and caveats: There were about 27 CD8+ CDR3 sequences that occurred in both patients and controls.

The V end was cut by 2 bases, the J end by 2 bases, with 13 bases between. Per the germline V gene, CDR1 is SGHVT and CDR2 is SQSDAQ. CDR3 length: 15 amino acids. As regards this clonotype: Its target is not known.

Genomic DNA provided the template from which TCR beta VDJ and CDR3 profiles were obtained. Via MiXCR, TCRdb re-called the reads, giving one row per CDR3 protein. The profile shows 130,000 or so distinct CDR3 sequences, around two fifths of them singletons. The specimen sequenced was sorted CD4+, CD8+, or CD8+CD57+ T cells (not recorded which) from PBMCs. V usage is TRBV7-4 and J usage is TRBJ2-7; unclear D gene. The clonotype was recovered from a human donor in good health, serving as a control. The CDR3 region is CASSLSQRETYEQYF. CDR3 in DNA: TGTGCCAGCAGCTTATCACAGAGAGAGACCTACGAGCAGTACTTC.